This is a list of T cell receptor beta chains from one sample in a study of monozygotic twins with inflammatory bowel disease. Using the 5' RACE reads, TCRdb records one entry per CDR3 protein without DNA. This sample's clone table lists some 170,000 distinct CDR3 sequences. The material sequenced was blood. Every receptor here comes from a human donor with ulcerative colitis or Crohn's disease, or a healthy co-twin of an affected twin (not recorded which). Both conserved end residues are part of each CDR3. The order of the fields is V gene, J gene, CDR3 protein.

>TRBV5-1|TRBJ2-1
CASSSRTGPTNNNEQFF
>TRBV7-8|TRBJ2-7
CASSPSPSGDSYEQYF
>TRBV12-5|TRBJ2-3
CASGWDFTDTQYF
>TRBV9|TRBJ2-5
CASSEGTSGRETQYF
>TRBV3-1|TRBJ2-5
CASSQVPSPGQGAETQYF
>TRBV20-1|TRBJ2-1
CSARRDSYNEQFF
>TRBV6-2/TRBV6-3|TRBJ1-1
CASSYSGGRVEAFF
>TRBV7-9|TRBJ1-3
CASSPGAGNTIYF
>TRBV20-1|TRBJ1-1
CSARGVTGDAEAFF
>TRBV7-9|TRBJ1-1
CASSLTTGSAFF
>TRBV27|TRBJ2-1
CASTPGLALYNEQFF
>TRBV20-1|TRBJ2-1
CSPAPRGAPFNEQFF
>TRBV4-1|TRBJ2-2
CASSQVPIAGVNTGELFF
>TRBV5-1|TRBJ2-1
CASSESTRGGHNEQFF
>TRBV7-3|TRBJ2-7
CASSAVYGDEQYF
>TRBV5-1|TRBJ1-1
CASSFQSSGNTEAFF
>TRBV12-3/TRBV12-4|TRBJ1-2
CASTFGQGASYGYTF
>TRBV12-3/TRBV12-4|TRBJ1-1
CASRPDRSSRGEAFF
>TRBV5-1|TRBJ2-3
CASSLAGQGSSSDTQYF
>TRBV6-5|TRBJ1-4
CASSSLPGVTNEKLFF
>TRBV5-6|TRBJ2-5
CASSFLTGGYQETQYF
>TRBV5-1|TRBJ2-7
CASSLGGAHEQYF
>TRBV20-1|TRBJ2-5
CSAREPSGAQETQYF
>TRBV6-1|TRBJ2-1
CASSESGGTRKFF
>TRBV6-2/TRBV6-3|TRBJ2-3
CASSNAGALQYF